This TCR beta chain was recovered during a study of naive and memory T cell subsets. Cells stained for CD3, CD4, CD8, CD45RA and CD27 were sorted into four subsets. Trimming took off 6 bases at V and 7 bases at J, with 25 bases between the two ends. Per germline, CDR1 SGHRS and CDR2 YFSETQ. The CDR3 is made up of 16 amino acids. On this clonotype: A single base separates this from a much larger clone, so it may be a read error. The CDR3 does not end in the conserved phenylalanine or tryptophan, so this is likely a read error.

The beta constant-region primer was an equimolar mix of two oligonucleotides covering TRBC1 and TRBC2. TCRdb passed the UMI-ligation and nested PCR reads through MiXCR, listing each CDR3 protein once. In the table there are tens of thousands of distinct CDR3 sequences, more than 6.5% of which are singletons. Sequencing was done on a sample of central memory CD4+ T cells from blood. The chain links TRBV5-1 to TRBJ1-2, with no clear D. The source is a human donor in good health. DNA for the CDR3: TGCGCCAGCACCTTCTCTCTCCCCCGAGACGCAACTGGCTACACCTTA. Translation gives CASTFSLPRDATGYTL.